This T cell receptor beta chain was retrieved from a study of T-cell memory formation after mild COVID-19. Study in general: The TCR clusters were mostly specific to one donor. Study-wide results and limits: Clones shrinking from day 15 to 85 showed even CD4/CD8 mixes; later expanders tilted CD4+.

Trimming removed 5 bases from V and 4 bases from J; junction bases left unmatched: 14. The CDR3 has 17 residues. It was 5'RACE with constant-segment primers that produced the TCR alpha and TCR beta cDNA libraries, which carried sample barcodes and UMIs. From the 5' RACE reads, TCRdb called clonotypes with MiXCR, one entry per CDR3 protein. Seen here are just under 550,000 distinct CDR3 sequences, 20% observed once, and the top ten hold around an eighth. As for this clonotype: Antigen: not known.

V gene TRBV12-3 or TRBV12-4 combines with J gene TRBJ2-5, with 9 bases that match TRBD2. The sequenced material came from PBMCs or a T cell subset sorted from them (not recorded which). The TCR sequence derives from an adult woman who had mild COVID-19 (a few samples of this study predate the infection). Cell type and time point are not known. CDR3 protein: CASSPFYVAGGPETQYF. The CDR3 coding sequence is TGTGCCAGCAGTCCCTTCTATGTCGCGGGGGGGCCAGAGACCCAGTACTTC.